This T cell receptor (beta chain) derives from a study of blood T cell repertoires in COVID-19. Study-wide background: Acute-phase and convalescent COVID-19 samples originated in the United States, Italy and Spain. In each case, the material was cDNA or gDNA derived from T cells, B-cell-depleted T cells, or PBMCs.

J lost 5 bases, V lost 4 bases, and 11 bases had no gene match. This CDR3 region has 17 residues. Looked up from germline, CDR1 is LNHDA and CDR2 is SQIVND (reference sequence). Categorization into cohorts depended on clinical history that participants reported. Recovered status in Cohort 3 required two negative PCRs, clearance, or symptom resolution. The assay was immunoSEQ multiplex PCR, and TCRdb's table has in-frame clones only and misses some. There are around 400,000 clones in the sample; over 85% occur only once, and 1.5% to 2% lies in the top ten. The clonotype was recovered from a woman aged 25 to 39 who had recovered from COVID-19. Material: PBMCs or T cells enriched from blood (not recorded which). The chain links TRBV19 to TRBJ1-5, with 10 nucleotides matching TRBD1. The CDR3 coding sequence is TGTGCCAGTAGTACCGTGGGGGGACAGGGGTCTCATCAGCCCCAGCATTTT. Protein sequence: CASSTVGGQGSHQPQHF.